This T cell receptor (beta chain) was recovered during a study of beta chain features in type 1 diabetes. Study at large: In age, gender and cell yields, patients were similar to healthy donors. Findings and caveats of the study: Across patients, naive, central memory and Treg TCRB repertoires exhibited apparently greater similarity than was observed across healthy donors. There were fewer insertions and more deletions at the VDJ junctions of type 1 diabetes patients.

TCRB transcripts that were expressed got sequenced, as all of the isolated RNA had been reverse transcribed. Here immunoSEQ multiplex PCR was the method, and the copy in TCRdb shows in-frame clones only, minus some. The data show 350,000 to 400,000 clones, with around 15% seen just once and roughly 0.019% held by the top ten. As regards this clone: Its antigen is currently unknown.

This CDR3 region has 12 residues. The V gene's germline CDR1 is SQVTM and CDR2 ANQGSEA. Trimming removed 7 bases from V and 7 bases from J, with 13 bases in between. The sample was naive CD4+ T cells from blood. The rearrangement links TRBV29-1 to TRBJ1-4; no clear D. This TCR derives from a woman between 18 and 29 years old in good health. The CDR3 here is CSASSFGEKLFF. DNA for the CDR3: TGCAGCGCTTCGAGCTTTGGTGAAAAACTGTTTTTT.